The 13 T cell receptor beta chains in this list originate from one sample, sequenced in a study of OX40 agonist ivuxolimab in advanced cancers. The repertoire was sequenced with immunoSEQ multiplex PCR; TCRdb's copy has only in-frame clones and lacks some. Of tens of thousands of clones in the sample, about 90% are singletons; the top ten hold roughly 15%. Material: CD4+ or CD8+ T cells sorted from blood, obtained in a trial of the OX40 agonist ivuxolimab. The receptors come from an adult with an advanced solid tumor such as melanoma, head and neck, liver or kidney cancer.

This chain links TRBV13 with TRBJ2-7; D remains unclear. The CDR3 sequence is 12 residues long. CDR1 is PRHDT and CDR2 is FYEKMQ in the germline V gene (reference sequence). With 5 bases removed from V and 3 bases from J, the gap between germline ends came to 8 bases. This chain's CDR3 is CASSPKGYEQYF. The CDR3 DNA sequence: TGTGCCAGCAGCCCGAAGGGCTACGAGCAGTACTTC.

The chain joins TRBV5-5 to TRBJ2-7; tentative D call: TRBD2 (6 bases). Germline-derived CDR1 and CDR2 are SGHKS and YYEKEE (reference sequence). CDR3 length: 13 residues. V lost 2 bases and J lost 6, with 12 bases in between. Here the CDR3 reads CASSFGGTGEQYF. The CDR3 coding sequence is TGTGCCAGCAGCTTTGGGGGGACTGGCGAGCAGTACTTC.

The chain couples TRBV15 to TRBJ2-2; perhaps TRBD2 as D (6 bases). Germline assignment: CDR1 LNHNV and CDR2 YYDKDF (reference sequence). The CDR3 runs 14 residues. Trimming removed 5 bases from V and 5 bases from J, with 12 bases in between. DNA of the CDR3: TGTGCCACCAGCCCCATCCGGGGGACCGGGGAGCTGTTTTTT. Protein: CATSPIRGTGELFF.

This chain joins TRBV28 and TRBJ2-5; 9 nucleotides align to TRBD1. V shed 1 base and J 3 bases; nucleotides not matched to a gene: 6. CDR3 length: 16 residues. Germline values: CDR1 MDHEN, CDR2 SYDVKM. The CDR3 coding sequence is TGTGCCAGCAGTTTATTTACAGGGGGCGCGGAAGAGACCCAGTACTTC. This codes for CASSLFTGGAEETQYF.

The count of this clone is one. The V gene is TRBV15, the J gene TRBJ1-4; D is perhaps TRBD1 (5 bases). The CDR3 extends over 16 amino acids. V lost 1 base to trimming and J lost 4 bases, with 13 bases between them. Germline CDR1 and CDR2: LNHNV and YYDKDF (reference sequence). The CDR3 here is CATSRGGRGYNEKLFF. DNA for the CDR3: TGTGCCACCAGCAGAGGAGGGAGGGGCTATAATGAAAAACTGTTTTTT.

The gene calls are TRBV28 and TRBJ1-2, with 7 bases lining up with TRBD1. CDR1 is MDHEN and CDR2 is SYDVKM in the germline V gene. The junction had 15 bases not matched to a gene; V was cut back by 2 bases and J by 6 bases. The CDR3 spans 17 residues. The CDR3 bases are TGTGCCAGCAGTTTAGGGGCAACGAGAGGGGGCATAAATGGCTACACCTTC. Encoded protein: CASSLGATRGGINGYTF.

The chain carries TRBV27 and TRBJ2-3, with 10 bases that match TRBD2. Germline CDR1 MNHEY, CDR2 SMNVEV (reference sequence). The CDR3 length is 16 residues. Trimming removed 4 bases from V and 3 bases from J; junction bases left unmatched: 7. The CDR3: CASSSLAGPITDTQYF. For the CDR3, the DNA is TGTGCCAGCAGTTCACTAGCGGGACCCATAACAGATACGCAGTATTTT.

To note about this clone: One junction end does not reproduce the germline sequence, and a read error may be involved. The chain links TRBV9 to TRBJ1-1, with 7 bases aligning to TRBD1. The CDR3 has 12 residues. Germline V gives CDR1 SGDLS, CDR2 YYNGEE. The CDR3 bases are TGTGCCAGCAGCGATCCCAGAGGGGGCGTGTGGTTT. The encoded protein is CASSDPRGGVWF.

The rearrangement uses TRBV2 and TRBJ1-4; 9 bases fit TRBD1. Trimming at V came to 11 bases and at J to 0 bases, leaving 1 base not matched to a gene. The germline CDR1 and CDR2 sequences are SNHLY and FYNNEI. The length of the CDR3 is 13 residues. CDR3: CAHRGPTNEKLFF. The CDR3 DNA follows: TGTGCCCACAGGGGGCCAACTAATGAAAAACTGTTTTTT.

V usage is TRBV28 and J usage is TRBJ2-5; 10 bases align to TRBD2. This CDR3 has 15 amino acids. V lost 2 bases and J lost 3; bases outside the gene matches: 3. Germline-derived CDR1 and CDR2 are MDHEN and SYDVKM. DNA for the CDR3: TGTGCCAGCAGTTTAAGGACTAGCGGAAAAGAGACCCAGTACTTC. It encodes CASSLRTSGKETQYF.

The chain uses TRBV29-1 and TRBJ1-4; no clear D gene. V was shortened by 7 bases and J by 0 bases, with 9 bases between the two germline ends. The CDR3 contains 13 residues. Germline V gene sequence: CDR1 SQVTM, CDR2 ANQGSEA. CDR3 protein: CSARSATNEKLFF. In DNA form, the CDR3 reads TGCAGCGCCAGGAGTGCAACTAATGAAAAACTGTTTTTT.

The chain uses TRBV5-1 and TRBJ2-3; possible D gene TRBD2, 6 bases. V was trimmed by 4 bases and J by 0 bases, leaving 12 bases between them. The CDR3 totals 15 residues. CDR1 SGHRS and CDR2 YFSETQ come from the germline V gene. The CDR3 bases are TGCGCCAGCAGCGCCGGGAGTTTTAGCACAGATACGCAGTATTTT. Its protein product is CASSAGSFSTDTQYF.

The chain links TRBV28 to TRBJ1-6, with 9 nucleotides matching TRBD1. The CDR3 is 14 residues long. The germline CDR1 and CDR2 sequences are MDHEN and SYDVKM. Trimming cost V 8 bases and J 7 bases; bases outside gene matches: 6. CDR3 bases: TGTGCCAGCGGCACAGGGGGCGGGAATTCACCCCTCCACTTT. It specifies CASGTGGGNSPLHF.